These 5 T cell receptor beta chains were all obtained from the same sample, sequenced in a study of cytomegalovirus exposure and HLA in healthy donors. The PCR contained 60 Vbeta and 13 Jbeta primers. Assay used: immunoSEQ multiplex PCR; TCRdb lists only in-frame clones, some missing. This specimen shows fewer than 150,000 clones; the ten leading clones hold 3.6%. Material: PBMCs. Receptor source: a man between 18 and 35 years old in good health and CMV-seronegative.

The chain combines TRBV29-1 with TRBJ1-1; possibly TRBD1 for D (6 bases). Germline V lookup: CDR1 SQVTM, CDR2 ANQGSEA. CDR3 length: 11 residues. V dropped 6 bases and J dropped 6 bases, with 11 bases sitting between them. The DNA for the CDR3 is TGCAGCGTCCGCGGGGGCCCTGAAGCTTTCTTT. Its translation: CSVRGGPEAFF.

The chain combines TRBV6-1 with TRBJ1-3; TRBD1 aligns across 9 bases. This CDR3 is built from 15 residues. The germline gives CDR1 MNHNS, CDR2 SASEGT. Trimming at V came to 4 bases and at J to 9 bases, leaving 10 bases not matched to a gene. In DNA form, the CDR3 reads TGTGCCAGCAGTGGGACAGGACAGGGGATAGGCACCATATATTTT. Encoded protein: CASSGTGQGIGTIYF.

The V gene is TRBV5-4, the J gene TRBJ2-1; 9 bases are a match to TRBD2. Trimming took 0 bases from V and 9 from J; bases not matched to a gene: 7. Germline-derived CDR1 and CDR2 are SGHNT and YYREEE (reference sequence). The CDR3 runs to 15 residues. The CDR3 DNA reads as TGTGCCAGCAGCTTGGGAGTTAGCGGGAGAAGTGAGCAGTTCTTC. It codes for CASSLGVSGRSEQFF.

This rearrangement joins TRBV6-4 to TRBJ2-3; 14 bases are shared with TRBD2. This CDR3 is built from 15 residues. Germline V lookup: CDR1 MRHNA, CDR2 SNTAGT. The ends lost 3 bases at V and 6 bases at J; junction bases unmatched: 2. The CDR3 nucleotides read TGTGCCAGCAGTGAGACTAGCGGGGGGGCGGATACGCAGTATTTT. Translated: CASSETSGGADTQYF.

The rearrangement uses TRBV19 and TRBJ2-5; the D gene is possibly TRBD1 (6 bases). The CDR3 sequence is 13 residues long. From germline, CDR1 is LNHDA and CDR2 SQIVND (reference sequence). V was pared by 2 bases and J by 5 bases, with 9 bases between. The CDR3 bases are TGTGCCAGTAGTATAATAAGGGGGGAGACCCAGTACTTC. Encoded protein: CASSIIRGETQYF.